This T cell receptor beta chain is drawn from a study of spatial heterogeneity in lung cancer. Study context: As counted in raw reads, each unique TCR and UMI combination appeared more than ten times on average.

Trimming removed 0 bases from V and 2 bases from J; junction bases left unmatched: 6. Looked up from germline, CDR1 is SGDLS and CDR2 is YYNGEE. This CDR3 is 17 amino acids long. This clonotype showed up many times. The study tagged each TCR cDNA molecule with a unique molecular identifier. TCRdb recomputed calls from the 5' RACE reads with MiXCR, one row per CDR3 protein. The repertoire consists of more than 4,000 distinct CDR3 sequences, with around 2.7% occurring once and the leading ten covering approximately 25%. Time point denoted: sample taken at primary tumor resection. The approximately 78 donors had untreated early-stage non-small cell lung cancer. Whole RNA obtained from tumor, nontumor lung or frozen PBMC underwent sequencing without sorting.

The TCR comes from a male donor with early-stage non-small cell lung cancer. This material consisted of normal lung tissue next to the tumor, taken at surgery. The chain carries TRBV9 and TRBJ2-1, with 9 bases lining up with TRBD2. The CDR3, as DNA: TGTGCCAGCAGCGTAGAGCGCGGGAGGGCCCCCTACAATGAGCAGTTCTTC. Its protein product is CASSVERGRAPYNEQFF.